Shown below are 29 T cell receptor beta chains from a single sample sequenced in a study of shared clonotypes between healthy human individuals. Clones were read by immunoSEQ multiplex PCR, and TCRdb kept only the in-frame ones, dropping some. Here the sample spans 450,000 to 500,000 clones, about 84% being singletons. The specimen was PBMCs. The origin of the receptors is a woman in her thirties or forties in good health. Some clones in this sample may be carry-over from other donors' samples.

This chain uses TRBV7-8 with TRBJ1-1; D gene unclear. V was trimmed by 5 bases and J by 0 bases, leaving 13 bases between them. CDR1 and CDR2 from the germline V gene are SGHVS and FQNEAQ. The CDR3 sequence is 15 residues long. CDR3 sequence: CASSPLNSMNTEAFF. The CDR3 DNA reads TGTGCCAGCAGCCCCCTAAATTCCATGAACACTGAAGCTTTCTTT.

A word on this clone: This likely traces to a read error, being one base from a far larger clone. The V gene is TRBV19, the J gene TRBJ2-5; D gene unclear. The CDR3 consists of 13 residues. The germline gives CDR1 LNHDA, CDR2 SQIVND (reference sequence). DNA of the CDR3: TGTGTCAGTACCGATGTCCCAGGAGAGACCCAGTACTTC. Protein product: CVSTDVPGETQYF.

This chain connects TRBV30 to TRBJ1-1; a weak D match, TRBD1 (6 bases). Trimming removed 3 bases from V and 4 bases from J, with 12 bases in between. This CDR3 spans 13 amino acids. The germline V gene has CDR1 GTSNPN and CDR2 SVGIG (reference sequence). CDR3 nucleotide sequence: TGTGCCTGGAGCTTACAGGGAATCACTGAAGCTTTCTTT. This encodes CAWSLQGITEAFF. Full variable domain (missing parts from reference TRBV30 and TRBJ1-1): SQTIHQWPATLVQPVGSPLSLECTVEGTSNPNLYWYRQAAGRGLQLLFYSVGIGQISSEVPQNLSASRPQDRQFILSSKKLLLSDSGFYLCAWSLQGITEAFFGQGTRLTVV.

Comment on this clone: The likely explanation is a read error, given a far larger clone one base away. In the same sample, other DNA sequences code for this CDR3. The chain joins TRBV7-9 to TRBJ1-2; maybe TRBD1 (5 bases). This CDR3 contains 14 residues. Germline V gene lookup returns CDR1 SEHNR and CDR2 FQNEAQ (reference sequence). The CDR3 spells CASSLGVGGYGYTF. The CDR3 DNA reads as TGTGCCAGCAGTTTAGGGGTTGGGGGCTATGGCTACACCTTC. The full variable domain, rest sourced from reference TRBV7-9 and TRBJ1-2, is DTGVSQNPRHKITKRGQNVTFRCDPISEHNRLYWYRQTLGQGPEFLTYFQNEAQLEKSRLLSDRFSAERPKGSFSTLEIQRTEQGDSAMYLCASSLGVGGYGYTFGSGTRLTVV.

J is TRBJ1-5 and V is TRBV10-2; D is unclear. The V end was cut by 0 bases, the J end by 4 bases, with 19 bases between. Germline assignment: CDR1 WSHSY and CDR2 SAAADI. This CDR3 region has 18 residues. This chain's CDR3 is CASSESGGYHVGNQPQHF. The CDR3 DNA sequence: TGCGCCAGCAGTGAGTCGGGAGGGTACCACGTTGGGAATCAGCCCCAGCATTTT.

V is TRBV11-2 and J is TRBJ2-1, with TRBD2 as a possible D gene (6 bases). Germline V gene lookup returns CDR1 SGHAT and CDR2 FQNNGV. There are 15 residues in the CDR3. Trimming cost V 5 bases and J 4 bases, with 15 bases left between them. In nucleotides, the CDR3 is TGTGCCAGCAGCCCCCTTGCGGGAAGGTACAATGAGCAGTTCTTC. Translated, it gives CASSPLAGRYNEQFF.

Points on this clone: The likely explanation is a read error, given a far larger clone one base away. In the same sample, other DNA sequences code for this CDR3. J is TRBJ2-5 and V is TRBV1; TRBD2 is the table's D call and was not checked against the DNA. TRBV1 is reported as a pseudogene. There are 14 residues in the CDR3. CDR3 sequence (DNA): TGCACTCCTTCTAGCGGGAGTGGGAGAGAGACCCAGTACTTC. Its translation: CTPSSGSGRETQYF.

The CDR3 bases are TGTGCCAGCAGCTTCGGACAGGGGCCGTTTGTGGAACTGTTTTTT. As protein: CASSFGQGPFVELFF. The chain is built from TRBV5-5 and TRBJ1-4; 9 bases agree with TRBD1. Losses at the gene ends were 2 bases for V and 12 bases for J; bases not matched to a gene: 11. This CDR3 region has 15 residues. Looked up from germline, CDR1 is SGHKS and CDR2 is YYEKEE (reference sequence).

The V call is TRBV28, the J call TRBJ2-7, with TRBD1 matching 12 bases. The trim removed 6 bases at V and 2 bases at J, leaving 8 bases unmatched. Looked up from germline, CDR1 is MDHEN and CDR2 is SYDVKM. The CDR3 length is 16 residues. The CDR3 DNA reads TGTGCCAGCAGCCGGGACAGGGGGCTCCCCACCTACGAGCAGTACTTC. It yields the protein CASSRDRGLPTYEQYF.

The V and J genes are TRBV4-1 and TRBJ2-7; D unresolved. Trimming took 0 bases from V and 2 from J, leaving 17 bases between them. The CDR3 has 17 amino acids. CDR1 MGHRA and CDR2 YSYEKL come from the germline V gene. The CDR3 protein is CASSQDRAAAPPYEQYF. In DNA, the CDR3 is TGCGCCAGCAGCCAAGATAGGGCGGCCGCGCCTCCCTACGAGCAGTACTTC.

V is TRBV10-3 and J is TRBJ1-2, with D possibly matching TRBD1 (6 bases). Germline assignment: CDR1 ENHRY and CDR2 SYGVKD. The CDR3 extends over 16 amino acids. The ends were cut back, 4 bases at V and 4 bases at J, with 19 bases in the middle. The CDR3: CAISGQGTLSFYGYTF. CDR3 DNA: TGTGCCATCAGTGGGCAGGGGACCCTCTCCTTCTATGGCTACACCTTC.

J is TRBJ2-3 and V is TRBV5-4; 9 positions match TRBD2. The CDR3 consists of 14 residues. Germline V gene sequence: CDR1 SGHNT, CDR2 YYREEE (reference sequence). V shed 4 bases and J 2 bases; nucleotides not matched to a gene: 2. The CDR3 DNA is TGTGCCAGCAGCCTAGCGGGAAACACAGATACGCAGTATTTT. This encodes CASSLAGNTDTQYF.

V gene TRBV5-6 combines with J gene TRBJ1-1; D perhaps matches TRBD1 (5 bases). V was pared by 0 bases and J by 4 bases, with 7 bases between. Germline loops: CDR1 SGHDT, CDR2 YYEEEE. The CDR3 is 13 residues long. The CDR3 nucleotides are TGTGCCAGCAGCTTGGTCGACAGCACTGAAGCTTTCTTT. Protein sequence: CASSLVDSTEAFF.

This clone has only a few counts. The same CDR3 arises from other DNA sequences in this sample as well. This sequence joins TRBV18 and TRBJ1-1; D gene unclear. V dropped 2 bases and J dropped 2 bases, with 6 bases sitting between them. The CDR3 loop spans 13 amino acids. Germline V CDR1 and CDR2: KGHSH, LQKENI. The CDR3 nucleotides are TGTGCCAGCTCACCAGAGCTTAACACTGAAGCTTTCTTT. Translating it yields CASSPELNTEAFF.

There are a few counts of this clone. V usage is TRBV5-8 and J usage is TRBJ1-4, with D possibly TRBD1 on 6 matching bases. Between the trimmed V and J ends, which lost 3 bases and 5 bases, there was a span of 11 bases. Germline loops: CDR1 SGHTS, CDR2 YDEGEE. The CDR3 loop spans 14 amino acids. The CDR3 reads CASSSYQGNEKLFF. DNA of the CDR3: TGTGCCAGCAGCTCCTATCAGGGGAATGAAAAACTGTTTTTT.

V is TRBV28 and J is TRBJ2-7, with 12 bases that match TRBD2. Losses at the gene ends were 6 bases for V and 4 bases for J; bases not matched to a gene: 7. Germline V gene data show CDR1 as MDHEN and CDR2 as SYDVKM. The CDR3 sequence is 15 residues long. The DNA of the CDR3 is TGTGCCAGCAGCATGCCTAGCGGGAGGGCTTACGAGCAGTACTTC. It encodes CASSMPSGRAYEQYF.

This CDR3 reads CASSLITGYSSAYEQYF. In nucleotides, the CDR3 is TGTGCCAGCAGCTTAATCACAGGGTATTCTTCCGCCTACGAGCAGTACTTC. The rearrangement links TRBV11-2 to TRBJ2-7, with D tentatively TRBD1 (6 bases). V lost 2 bases and J 2 bases, leaving 19 bases between the germline ends. The CDR3 loop spans 17 amino acids. Germline CDR1 reads SGHAT; CDR2 reads FQNNGV.

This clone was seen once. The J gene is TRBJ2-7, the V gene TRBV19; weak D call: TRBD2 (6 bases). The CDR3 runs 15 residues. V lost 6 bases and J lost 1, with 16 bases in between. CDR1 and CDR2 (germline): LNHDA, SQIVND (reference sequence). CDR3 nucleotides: TGTGCCAGTAGCCTGAGAGCGGGCGGATCCTACGAGCAGTACTTC. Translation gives CASSLRAGGSYEQYF.

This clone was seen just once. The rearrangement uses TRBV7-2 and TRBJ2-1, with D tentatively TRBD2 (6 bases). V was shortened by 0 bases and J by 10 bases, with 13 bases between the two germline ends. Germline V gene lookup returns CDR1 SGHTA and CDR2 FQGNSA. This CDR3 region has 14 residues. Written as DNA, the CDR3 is TGTGCCAGCAGCTTAGCTACCTCTAGCGAAGAGCAGTTCTTC. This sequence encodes CASSLATSSEEQFF.

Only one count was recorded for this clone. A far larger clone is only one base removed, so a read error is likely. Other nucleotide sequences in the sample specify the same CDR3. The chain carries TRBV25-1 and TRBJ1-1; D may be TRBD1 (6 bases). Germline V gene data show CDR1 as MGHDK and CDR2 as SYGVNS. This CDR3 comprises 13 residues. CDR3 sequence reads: CASSPRGNTEAFF. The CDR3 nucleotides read TGTGCTAGCAGTCCCAGGGGGAACACTGAAGCTTTCTTT.

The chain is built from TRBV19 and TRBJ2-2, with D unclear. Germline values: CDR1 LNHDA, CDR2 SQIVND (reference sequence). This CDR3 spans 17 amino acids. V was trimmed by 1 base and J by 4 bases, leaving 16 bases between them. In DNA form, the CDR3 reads TGTGCCAGTAGTATAGGATACAAGAACACGGGCACCGGGGAGCTGTTTTTT. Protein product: CASSIGYKNTGTGELFF.

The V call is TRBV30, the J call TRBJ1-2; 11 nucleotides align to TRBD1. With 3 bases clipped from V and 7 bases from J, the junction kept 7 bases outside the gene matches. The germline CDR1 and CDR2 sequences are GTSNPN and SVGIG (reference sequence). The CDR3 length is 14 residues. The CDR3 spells CAWRGDRGFAGYTF. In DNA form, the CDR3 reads TGTGCCTGGAGGGGGGACAGGGGGTTTGCTGGCTACACCTTC.

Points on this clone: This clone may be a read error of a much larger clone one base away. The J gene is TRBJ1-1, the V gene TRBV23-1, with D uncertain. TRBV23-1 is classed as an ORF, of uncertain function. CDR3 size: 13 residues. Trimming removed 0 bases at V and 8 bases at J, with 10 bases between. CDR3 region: CASSQSKGKEAFF. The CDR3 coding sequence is TGCGCCAGCAGTCAATCGAAAGGGAAGGAAGCTTTCTTT.

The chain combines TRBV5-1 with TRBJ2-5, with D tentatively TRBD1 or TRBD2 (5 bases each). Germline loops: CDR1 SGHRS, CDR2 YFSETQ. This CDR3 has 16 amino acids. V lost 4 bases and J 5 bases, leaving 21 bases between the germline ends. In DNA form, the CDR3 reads TGCGCCAGCAGCCTGTCACGGCCGGGACGTGTGGAGACCCAGTACTTC. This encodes CASSLSRPGRVETQYF.

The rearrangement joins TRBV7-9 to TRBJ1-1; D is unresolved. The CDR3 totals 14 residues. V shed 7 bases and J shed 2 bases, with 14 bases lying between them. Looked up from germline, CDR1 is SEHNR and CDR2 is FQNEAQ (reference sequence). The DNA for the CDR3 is TGTGCCAGCATTAGCAATTCCTATAACACTGAAGCTTTCTTT. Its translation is CASISNSYNTEAFF.

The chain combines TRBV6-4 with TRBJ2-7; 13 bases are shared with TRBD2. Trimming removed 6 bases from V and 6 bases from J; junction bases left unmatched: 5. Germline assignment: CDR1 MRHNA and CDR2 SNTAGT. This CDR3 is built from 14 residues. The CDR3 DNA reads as TGTGCCAGCAGACTAGCGGGAGGGCCCGTCGAGCAGTACTTC. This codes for CASRLAGGPVEQYF.

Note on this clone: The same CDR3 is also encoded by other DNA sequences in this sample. The CDR3: CASSQGQGETQYF. For the CDR3, the DNA is TGTGCCAGCAGCCAGGGACAGGGAGAGACCCAGTACTTC. This chain connects TRBV7-3 to TRBJ2-5; 9 nucleotides agree with TRBD1. In germline, CDR1 is SGHTA, CDR2 FQGTGA. The V and J ends lost 5 bases and 4 bases, in that order; junction bases with no gene match: 2. The length of the CDR3 is 13 residues.

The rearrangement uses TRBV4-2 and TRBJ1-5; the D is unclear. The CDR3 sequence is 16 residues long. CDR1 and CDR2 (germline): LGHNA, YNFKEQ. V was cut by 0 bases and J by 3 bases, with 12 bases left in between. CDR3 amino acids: CASSQEFRVFNQPQHF. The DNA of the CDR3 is TGTGCCAGCAGCCAAGAGTTCCGGGTGTTCAATCAGCCCCAGCATTTT.

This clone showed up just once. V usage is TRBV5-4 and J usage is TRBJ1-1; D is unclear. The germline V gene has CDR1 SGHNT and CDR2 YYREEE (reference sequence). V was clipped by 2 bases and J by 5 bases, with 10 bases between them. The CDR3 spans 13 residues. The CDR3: CASSFDVGTEAFF. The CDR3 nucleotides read TGTGCCAGCAGCTTCGATGTCGGTACTGAAGCTTTCTTT.